The T cell receptor beta chain under discussion was sequenced for a study of blood T cells in healthy people across ages. Study-wide results and limits: Strong correlation was found linking TCR beta diversity to naive T cell percentage. The fall in TCR beta diversity per million T cells was roughly linear with age.

The CDR3 covers 14 residues. Trimming pared 1 base from V and 3 bases from J, leaving 9 bases between. A word on this clonotype: What it binds is not known.

Together with a sample-barcoded 5' primer, a J-beta primer mix was included in a second PCR lasting roughly 6 to 12 cycles. TCRdb analysed the 5' RACE reads with MiXCR anew, one entry per CDR3 protein. Here the sample spans over 1,300,000 distinct CDR3 sequences, almost 60% being singletons. This clonotype was obtained from a man aged 18-30 years in good health. The chain couples TRBV12-3 or TRBV12-4 to TRBJ1-2; D is possibly TRBD1 (6 bases). The sample taken for sequencing was blood. The CDR3 sequence: CASSLGGGYYGYTF. The CDR3 DNA follows: TGTGCCAGCAGTTTAGGGGGGGGCTACTATGGCTACACCTTC.